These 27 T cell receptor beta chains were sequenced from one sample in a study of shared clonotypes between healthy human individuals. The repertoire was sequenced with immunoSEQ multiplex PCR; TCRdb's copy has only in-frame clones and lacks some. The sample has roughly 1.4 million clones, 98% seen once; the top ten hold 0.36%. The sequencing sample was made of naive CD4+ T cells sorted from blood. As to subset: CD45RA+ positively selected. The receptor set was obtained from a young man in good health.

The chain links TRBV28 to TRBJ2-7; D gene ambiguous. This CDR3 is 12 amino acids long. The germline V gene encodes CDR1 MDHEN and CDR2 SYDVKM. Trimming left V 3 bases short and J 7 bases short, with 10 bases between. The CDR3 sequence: CASSLRSGEQYF. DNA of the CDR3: TGTGCCAGCAGTTTGAGGTCTGGGGAGCAGTACTTC.

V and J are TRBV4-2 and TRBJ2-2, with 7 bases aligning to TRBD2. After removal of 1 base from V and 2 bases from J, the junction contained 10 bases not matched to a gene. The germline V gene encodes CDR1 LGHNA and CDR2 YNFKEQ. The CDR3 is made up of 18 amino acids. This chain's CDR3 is CASSQARNRDYNTGELFF. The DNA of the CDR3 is TGTGCCAGCAGCCAAGCTCGAAACCGGGACTACAACACCGGGGAGCTGTTTTTT.

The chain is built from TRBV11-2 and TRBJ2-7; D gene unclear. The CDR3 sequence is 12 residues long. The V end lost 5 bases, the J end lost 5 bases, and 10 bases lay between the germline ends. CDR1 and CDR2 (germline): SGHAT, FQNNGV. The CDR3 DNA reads TGTGCCAGCAGCGCCCCTTTCGACGAGCAGTACTTC. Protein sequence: CASSAPFDEQYF.

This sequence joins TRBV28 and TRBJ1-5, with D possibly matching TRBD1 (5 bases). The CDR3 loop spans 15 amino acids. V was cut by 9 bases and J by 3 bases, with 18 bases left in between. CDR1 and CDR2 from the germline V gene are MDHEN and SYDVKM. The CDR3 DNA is TGTGCCAGTCGGGCCCAGGGAAGCACCAATCAGCCCCAGCATTTT. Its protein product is CASRAQGSTNQPQHF.

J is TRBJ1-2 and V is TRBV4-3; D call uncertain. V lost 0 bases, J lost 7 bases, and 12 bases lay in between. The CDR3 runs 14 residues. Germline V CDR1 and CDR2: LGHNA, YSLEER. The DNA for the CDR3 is TGCGCCAGCAGCCAAGAGAAGGGATTAAGTGGCTACACCTTC. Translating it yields CASSQEKGLSGYTF.

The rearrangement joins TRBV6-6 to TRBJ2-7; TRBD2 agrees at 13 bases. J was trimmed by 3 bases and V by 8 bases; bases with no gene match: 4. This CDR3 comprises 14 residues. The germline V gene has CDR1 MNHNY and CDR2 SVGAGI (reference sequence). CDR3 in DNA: TGTGCCAGCCGGGGACTAGCGGGAAACTACGAGCAGTACTTC. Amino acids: CASRGLAGNYEQYF.

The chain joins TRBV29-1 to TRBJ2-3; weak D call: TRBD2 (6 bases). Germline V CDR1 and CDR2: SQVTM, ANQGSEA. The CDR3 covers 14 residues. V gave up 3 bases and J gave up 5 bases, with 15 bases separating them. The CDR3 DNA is TGCAGCGTTGAGAGGACTGTGGGGGGAGATACGCAGTATTTT. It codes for CSVERTVGGDTQYF.

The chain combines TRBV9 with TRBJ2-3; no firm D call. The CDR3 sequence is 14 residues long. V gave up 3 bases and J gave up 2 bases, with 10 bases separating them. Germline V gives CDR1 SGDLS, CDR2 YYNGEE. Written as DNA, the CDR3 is TGTGCCAGCAGCGGTCTAAGCAACACAGATACGCAGTATTTT. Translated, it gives CASSGLSNTDTQYF.

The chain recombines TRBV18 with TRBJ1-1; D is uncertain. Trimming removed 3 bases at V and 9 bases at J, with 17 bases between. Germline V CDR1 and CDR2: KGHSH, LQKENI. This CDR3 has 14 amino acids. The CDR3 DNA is TGTGCCAGCTCACCTGGGTCGGAAGGTAATAAAGCTTTCTTT. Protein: CASSPGSEGNKAFF. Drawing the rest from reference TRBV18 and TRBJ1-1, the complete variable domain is NAGVMQNPRHLVRRRGQEARLRCSPMKGHSHVYWYRQLPEEGLKFMVYLQKENIIDESGMPKERFSAEFPKEGPSILRIQQVVRGDSAAYFCASSPGSEGNKAFFGQGTRLTVV.

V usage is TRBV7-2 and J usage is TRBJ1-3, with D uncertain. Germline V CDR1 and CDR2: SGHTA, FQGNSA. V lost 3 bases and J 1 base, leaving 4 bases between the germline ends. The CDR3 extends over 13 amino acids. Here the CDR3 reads CASSFLSGNTIYF. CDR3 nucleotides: TGTGCCAGCAGCTTCCTGTCTGGAAACACCATATATTTT.

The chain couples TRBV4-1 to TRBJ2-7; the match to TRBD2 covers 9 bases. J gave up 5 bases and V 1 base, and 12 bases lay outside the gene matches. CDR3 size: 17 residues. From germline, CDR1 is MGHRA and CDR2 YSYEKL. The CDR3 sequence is CASSQVGTSSFQNEQYF. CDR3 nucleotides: TGCGCCAGCAGCCAAGTAGGGACTAGCAGTTTTCAGAACGAGCAGTACTTC.

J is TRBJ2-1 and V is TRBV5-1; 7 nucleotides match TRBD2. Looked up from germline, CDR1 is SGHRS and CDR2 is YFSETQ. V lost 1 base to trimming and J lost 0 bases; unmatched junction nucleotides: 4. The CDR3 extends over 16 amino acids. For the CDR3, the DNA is TGCGCCAGCAGCTTGATGGCGGGAGCCTCCTACAATGAGCAGTTCTTC. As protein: CASSLMAGASYNEQFF.

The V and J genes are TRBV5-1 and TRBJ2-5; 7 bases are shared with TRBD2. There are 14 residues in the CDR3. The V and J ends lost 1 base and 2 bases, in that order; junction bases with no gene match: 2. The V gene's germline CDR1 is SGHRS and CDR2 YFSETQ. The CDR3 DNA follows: TGCGCCAGCAGCTTGACTAGCGCACAAGAGACCCAGTACTTC. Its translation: CASSLTSAQETQYF.

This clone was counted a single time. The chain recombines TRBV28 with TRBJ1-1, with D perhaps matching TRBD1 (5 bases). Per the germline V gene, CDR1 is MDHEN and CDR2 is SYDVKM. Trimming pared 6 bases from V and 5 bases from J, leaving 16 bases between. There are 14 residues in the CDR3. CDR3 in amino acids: CASSLPGRLTEAFF. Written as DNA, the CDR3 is TGTGCCAGCAGCCTGCCGGGACGACTTACTGAAGCTTTCTTT. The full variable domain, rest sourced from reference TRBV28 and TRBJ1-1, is DVKVTQSSRYLVKRTGEKVFLECVQDMDHENMFWYRQDPGLGLRLIYFSYDVKMKEKGDIPEGYSVSREKKERFSLILESASTNQTSMYLCASSLPGRLTEAFFGQGTRLTVV.

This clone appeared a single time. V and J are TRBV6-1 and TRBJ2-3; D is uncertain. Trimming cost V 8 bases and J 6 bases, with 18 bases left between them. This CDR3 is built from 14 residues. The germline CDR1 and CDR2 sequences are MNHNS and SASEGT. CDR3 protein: CASGLISLADTQYF. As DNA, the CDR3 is TGTGCCAGCGGCTTGATTAGCCTGGCGGATACGCAGTATTTT.

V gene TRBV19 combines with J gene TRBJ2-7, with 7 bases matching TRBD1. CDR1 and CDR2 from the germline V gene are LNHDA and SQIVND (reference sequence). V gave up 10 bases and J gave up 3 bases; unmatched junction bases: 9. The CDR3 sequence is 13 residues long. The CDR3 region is CATRRGQNYEQYF. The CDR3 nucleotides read TGTGCCACCCGAAGGGGGCAGAACTACGAGCAGTACTTC.

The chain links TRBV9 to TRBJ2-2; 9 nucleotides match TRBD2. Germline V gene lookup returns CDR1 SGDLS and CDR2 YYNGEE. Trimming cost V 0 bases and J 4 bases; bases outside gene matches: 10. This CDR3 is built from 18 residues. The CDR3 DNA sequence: TGTGCCAGCAGCGTAGGCCTAGCGGGAACCCCGGGCACCGGGGAGCTGTTTTTT. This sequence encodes CASSVGLAGTPGTGELFF.

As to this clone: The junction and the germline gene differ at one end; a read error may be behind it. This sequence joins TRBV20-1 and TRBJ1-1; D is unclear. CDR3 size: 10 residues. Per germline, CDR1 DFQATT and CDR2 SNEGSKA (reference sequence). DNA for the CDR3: TGTGGAGGGAGGTTTGCTGAAGCTTTCTTT. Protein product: CGGRFAEAFF.

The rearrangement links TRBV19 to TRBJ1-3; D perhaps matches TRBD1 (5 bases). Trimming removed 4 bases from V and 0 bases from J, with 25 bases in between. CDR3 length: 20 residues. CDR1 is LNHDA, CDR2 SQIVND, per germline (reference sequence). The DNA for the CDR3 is TGTGCCAGTAGTAACTCCTCAACAGGCTTCTGGTGGCTCTCTGGAAACACCATATATTTT. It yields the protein CASSNSSTGFWWLSGNTIYF.

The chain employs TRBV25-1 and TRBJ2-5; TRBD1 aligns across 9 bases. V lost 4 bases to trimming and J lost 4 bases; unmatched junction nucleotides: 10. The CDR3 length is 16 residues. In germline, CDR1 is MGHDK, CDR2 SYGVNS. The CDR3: CASSARGQGTGETQYF. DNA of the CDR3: TGTGCCAGCAGTGCCCGAGGACAGGGGACAGGAGAGACCCAGTACTTC.

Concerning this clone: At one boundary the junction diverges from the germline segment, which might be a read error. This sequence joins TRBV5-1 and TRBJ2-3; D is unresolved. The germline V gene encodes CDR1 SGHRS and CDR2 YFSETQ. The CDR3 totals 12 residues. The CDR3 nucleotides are TGCGCCAGCAGCTTGTCGGGCCAACCAAAGAATTTT. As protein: CASSLSGQPKNF.

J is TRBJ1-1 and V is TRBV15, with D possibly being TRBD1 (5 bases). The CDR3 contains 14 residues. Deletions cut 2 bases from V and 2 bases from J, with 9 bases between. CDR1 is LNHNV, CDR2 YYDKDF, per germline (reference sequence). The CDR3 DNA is TGTGCCACCAGCAGACCTGACAGCAACACTGAAGCTTTCTTT. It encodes CATSRPDSNTEAFF.

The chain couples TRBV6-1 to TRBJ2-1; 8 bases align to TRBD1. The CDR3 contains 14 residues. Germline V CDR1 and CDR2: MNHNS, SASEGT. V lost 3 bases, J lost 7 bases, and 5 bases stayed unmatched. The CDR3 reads CASSETGASNEQFF. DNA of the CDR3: TGTGCCAGCAGTGAGACAGGGGCTTCAAATGAGCAGTTCTTC.

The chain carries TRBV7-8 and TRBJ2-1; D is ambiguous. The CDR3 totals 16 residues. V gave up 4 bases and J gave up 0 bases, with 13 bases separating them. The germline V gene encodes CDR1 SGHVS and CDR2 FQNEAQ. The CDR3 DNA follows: TGTGCCAGCAGCTCCGCGACTTTGAGCTCCTACAATGAGCAGTTCTTC. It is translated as CASSSATLSSYNEQFF.

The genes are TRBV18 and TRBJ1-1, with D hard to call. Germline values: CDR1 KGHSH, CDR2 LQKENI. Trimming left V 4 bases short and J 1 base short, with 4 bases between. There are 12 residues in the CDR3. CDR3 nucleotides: TGTGCCAGCTCACACGCGAACACTGAAGCTTTCTTT. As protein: CASSHANTEAFF.

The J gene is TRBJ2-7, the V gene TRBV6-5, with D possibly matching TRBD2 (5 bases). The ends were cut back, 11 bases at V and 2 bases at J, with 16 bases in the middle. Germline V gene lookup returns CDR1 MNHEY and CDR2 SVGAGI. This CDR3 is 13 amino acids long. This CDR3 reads CACGSIGTYEQYF. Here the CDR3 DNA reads TGTGCCTGCGGGTCAATCGGGACCTACGAGCAGTACTTC.

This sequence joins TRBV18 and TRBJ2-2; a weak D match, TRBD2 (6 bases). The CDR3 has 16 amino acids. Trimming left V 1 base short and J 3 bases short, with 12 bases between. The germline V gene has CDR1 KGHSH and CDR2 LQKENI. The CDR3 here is CASSPLAGRDTGELFF. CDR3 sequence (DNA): TGTGCCAGCTCACCACTGGCGGGGCGCGACACCGGGGAGCTGTTTTTT.